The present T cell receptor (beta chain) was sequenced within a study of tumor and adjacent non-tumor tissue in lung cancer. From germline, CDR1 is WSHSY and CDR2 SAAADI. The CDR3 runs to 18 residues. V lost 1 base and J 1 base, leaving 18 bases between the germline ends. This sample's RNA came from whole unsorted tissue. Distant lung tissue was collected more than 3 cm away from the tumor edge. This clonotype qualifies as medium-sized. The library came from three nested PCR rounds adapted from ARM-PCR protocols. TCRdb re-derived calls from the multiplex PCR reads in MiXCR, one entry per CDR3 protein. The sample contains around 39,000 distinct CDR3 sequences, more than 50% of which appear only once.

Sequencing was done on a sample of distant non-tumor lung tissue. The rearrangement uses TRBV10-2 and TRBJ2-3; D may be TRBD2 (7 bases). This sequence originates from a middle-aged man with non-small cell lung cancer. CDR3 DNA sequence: TGCGCCAGCAGTGAGTTTTTGGGGGGGCGAGCCGGCACAGATACGCAGTATTTT. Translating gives CASSEFLGGRAGTDTQYF.